These 14 T cell receptor beta chains share one sample of origin, sequenced in a study of cytomegalovirus exposure and HLA in healthy donors. The PCR contained 60 Vbeta and 13 Jbeta primers. Sequenced by immunoSEQ multiplex PCR; TCRdb stores in-frame clones only, minus some. The sample contains more than 150,000 clones, roughly 82% of which appear only once. The sequenced sample was PBMCs. Every receptor here comes from a middle-aged man in good health and CMV-seronegative.

This rearrangement joins TRBV30 to TRBJ2-3; D perhaps matches TRBD2 (6 bases). The V gene lost 2 bases and the J gene lost 8 bases, with 11 bases spanning the gap. The CDR3 sequence is 12 residues long. Looked up from germline, CDR1 is GTSNPN and CDR2 is SVGIG (reference sequence). The CDR3 DNA reads as TGTGCCTGGAGTCCTCTGGAGGGTACGCAGTATTTT. Translated: CAWSPLEGTQYF. The complete variable domain, with remaining parts taken from reference TRBV30 and TRBJ2-3, reads SQTIHQWPATLVQPVGSPLSLECTVEGTSNPNLYWYRQAAGRGLQLLFYSVGIGQISSEVPQNLSASRPQDRQFILSSKKLLLSDSGFYLCAWSPLEGTQYFGPGTRLTVL.

This clone showed up just a few times. This chain joins TRBV7-8 and TRBJ1-6; the D gene is possibly TRBD1 (5 bases). The V gene's germline CDR1 is SGHVS and CDR2 FQNEAQ. V was trimmed by 0 bases and J by 7 bases, leaving 13 bases between them. CDR3 size: 16 residues. The CDR3 sequence is CASSLAWRGGNSPLHF. The DNA of the CDR3 is TGTGCCAGCAGCTTAGCGTGGAGGGGAGGAAATTCACCCCTCCACTTT.

The rearrangement uses TRBV11-2 and TRBJ2-3; D remains unclear. There are 15 residues in the CDR3. Trimming stripped 9 bases from V and 8 bases from J, with 24 bases between. Germline V gene sequence: CDR1 SGHAT, CDR2 FQNNGV. Here the CDR3 DNA reads TGTGCCAGTGCCCATGGAGTCGACGTGCCACGTACGCAGTATTTT. Translation: CASAHGVDVPRTQYF.

The V gene is TRBV5-1, the J gene TRBJ2-7; 7 bases are a match to TRBD1. CDR1 is SGHRS and CDR2 is YFSETQ in the germline V gene. The CDR3 consists of 14 residues. V trimming: 4 bases; J trimming: 2 bases; junction bases outside the gene matches: 6. This CDR3 is CASSEQGLPYEQYF. The CDR3 nucleotides are TGCGCCAGCAGCGAACAGGGGTTGCCCTACGAGCAGTACTTC.

The chain links TRBV5-1 to TRBJ2-5, with 7 bases fitting TRBD1. Trimming removed 3 bases from V and 1 base from J; junction bases left unmatched: 6. CDR3 length: 15 amino acids. The germline gives CDR1 SGHRS, CDR2 YFSETQ. The CDR3 here is CASSSRTGVQETQYF. The CDR3 DNA follows: TGCGCCAGCAGCTCCCGAACAGGGGTCCAAGAGACCCAGTACTTC.

The chain recombines TRBV18 with TRBJ2-7, with a possible D match to TRBD2 (5 bases). Germline-derived CDR1 and CDR2 are KGHSH and LQKENI. This CDR3 contains 14 residues. Trimming cost V 2 bases and J 4 bases, with 12 bases left between them. In DNA form, the CDR3 reads TGTGCCAGCTCACCAGTCGGGGTAAGGTACGAGCAGTACTTC. Amino acid sequence: CASSPVGVRYEQYF. Full variable domain (rest looked up from reference TRBV18 and TRBJ2-7): NAGVMQNPRHLVRRRGQEARLRCSPMKGHSHVYWYRQLPEEGLKFMVYLQKENIIDESGMPKERFSAEFPKEGPSILRIQQVVRGDSAAYFCASSPVGVRYEQYFGPGTRLTVT.

The V and J genes are TRBV7-2 and TRBJ2-7, with D tentatively TRBD1 (6 bases). V lost 4 bases and J 2 bases, leaving 18 bases between the germline ends. The CDR3 runs 16 residues. Germline V CDR1 and CDR2: SGHTA, FQGNSA. The CDR3 sequence: CASSSISTGTAYEQYF. CDR3 in DNA: TGTGCCAGCAGCTCGATATCGACAGGAACCGCCTACGAGCAGTACTTC.

V and J are TRBV28 and TRBJ2-7; 10 bases match TRBD1. The CDR3 runs to 15 residues. The germline gives CDR1 MDHEN, CDR2 SYDVKM. V was clipped by 7 bases and J by 2 bases; unmatched bases: 8. CDR3 sequence reads: CASTPRDRGAYEQYF. DNA of the CDR3: TGTGCCAGCACCCCCCGGGACAGGGGAGCCTACGAGCAGTACTTC.

Of note for this clone: The same CDR3 also results from other DNA sequences found in this sample. The gene calls are TRBV5-8 and TRBJ2-1; D uncertain. Germline values: CDR1 SGHTS, CDR2 YDEGEE. V was trimmed by 0 bases and J by 9 bases, leaving 10 bases between them. The CDR3 covers 13 residues. CDR3 amino acids: CASSLVLGAEQFF. CDR3 DNA sequence: TGTGCCAGCAGCTTGGTGCTAGGAGCTGAGCAGTTCTTC. Complete variable domain (other parts from reference TRBV5-8 and TRBJ2-1): EAGVTQSPTHLIKTRGQQATLRCSPISGHTSVYWYQQALGLGLQFLLWYDEGEERNRGNFPPRFSGRQFPNYSSELNVNALELEDSALYLCASSLVLGAEQFFGPGTRLTVL.

Only one count was recorded for this clone. The chain employs TRBV7-8 and TRBJ2-7; 11 bases map to TRBD2. The ends lost 4 bases at V and 6 bases at J; junction bases unmatched: 8. CDR1 and CDR2 from the germline V gene are SGHVS and FQNEAQ. The CDR3 loop spans 15 amino acids. CDR3 region: CASSSSRTSGSEQYF. The DNA of the CDR3 is TGTGCCAGCAGCTCAAGTCGGACTAGCGGGTCCGAGCAGTACTTC.

The V gene is TRBV29-1, the J gene TRBJ1-2; D unclear. The CDR3 is 13 amino acids. Germline assignment: CDR1 SQVTM and CDR2 ANQGSEA. The CDR3 reads CSTRAGKVDGYTF. Written as DNA, the CDR3 is TGCTCCACGAGGGCCGGGAAAGTAGATGGCTACACCTTC.

The chain employs TRBV7-8 and TRBJ2-3; perhaps TRBD2 as D (6 bases). The V end lost 5 bases, the J end lost 1 base, and 16 bases lay between the germline ends. This CDR3 has 16 residues. Germline V gene data show CDR1 as SGHVS and CDR2 as FQNEAQ. The CDR3 here is CASSPRSPGGTDTQYF. In nucleotides, the CDR3 is TGTGCCAGCAGCCCCCGCTCCCCGGGGGGCACAGATACGCAGTATTTT.

V and J are TRBV5-1 and TRBJ1-2, with 7 bases identical to TRBD1. The J segment lost 4 bases and the V segment lost 2 bases, leaving 5 bases of the junction unmatched. The CDR3 has 14 residues. Germline V gene data show CDR1 as SGHRS and CDR2 as YFSETQ. CDR3 region: CASSFDGTVYGYTF. The CDR3, as DNA: TGCGCCAGCAGCTTTGATGGGACAGTCTATGGCTACACCTTC.

V usage is TRBV11-3 and J usage is TRBJ2-1; D remains ambiguous. The length of the CDR3 is 11 residues. V lost 3 bases and J 8 bases, leaving 5 bases between the germline ends. CDR1 is SGHNT and CDR2 is YENEEA in the germline V gene. The CDR3 DNA follows: TGTGCCAGCAGCTTTAATTATGAGCAGTTCTTC. It codes for CASSFNYEQFF.